This T cell receptor beta chain was recorded in a study of early T cells in non-severe SARS-CoV-2 infection. As for the study in general: Chains were unpaired, as sequencing was done on bulk RNA from unsorted whole blood. Study-level points and caveats: VDJdb matches were skewed toward anti-spike CD8 T cell responses.

Per the germline V gene, CDR1 is SNHLY and CDR2 is FYNNEI. The CDR3 loop spans 13 amino acids. The V end was cut by 0 bases, the J end by 5 bases, with 7 bases between. There are a few counts of this clonotype. Its antigen is unknown. Individual cDNA molecules each received unique molecular identifiers attached to them. TCRdb re-derived calls from the 5' RACE reads in MiXCR, one entry per CDR3 protein. This table holds around 100,000 distinct CDR3 sequences, about an eighth found once. V gene TRBV2 combines with J gene TRBJ1-1; possibly TRBD1 for D (5 bases). The TCR comes from an adult who was a healthcare worker with PCR-confirmed SARS-CoV-2 infection or an uninfected control (not recorded which). The specimen sequenced was whole blood. The CDR3 DNA sequence: TGTGCCAGCAGTGAAGCGGGGGGAACTGAAGCTTTCTTT. This codes for CASSEAGGTEAFF.